Described below is a single TCR beta chain sequence and its context. The authors took PBMCs from over 8.5 ml fresh peripheral blood. The CDR3 is 15 amino acids. Trimming took off 5 bases at V and 4 bases at J, with 12 bases between the two ends. Germline lookup yields CDR1 MDHEN and CDR2 SYDVKM. This sample was taken from a study of T cells in Graves' hyperthyroidism and ophthalmopathy. Overall study context: The blood sample was taken at first diagnosis, before treatment began.

Using RNA transcripts as the source, TCR beta CDR3 regions were amplified. The TCR CDR3 first-round RT-PCR relied on the HTBI primer set. MiXCR was run by TCRdb on the multiplex PCR reads, yielding one entry per CDR3 protein. The sample holds a few hundred thousand distinct CDR3 sequences, 15% seen once. The sample taken for sequencing was blood. This chain uses TRBV28 with TRBJ2-6, with D perhaps given as TRBD1 or TRBD2 (6 bases each). The sequence came from a woman aged 25 to 39 with Graves' hyperthyroidism. Here the CDR3 reads CASSIRGRGANVLTF. DNA of the CDR3: TGTGCCAGCAGTATACGGGGGCGAGGGGCCAACGTCCTGACTTTC.